This entry lists 18 T cell receptor beta chains sequenced from one sample in a study of blood T cell repertoires in COVID-19. Method: immunoSEQ multiplex PCR; TCRdb's copy keeps in-frame clones and lacks some. The data show about 300,000 clones, about nine tenths seen once. The sample taken for sequencing was peripheral blood. The receptors here all came from a young woman with COVID-19, enrolled during active disease.

V is TRBV2 and J is TRBJ2-7; D gene unclear. Germline V lookup: CDR1 SNHLY, CDR2 FYNNEI. Between the trimmed V and J ends, which lost 5 bases and 7 bases, there was a span of 9 bases. This CDR3 has 11 amino acids. The CDR3 protein is CASSHSLEQYF. CDR3 coding DNA: TGTGCCAGCAGTCACTCTCTGGAGCAGTACTTC. The full variable domain, its missing parts supplied by reference TRBV2 and TRBJ2-7, is EPEVTQTPSHQVTQMGQEVILRCVPISNHLYFYWYRQILGQKVEFLVSFYNNEISEKSEIFDDQFSVERPDGSNFTLKIRSTKLEDSAMYFCASSHSLEQYFGPGTRLTVT.

The chain carries TRBV11-2 and TRBJ2-7, with a tentative D call TRBD1 (5 bases). Trimming removed 1 base from V and 6 bases from J, with 13 bases in between. Germline loops: CDR1 SGHAT, CDR2 FQNNGV. The CDR3 length is 14 residues. This CDR3 is CASSLVDQGVEQYF. CDR3 coding DNA: TGTGCCAGCAGCTTAGTAGATCAGGGTGTCGAGCAGTACTTC.

The CDR3 region has the DNA TGCGCCAGCAGCTTAGAGGGATTAATGTCACCCCTCCACTTT. Protein sequence: CASSLEGLMSPLHF. This chain connects TRBV5-1 to TRBJ1-6; the D is unclear. From germline, CDR1 is SGHRS and CDR2 YFSETQ. This CDR3 has 14 amino acids. With 2 bases removed from V and 10 bases from J, the gap between germline ends came to 13 bases.

The genes are TRBV15 and TRBJ2-7; possible D gene TRBD2, 6 bases. The V end was cut by 5 bases, the J end by 7 bases, with 21 bases between. This CDR3 contains 15 residues. CDR1 and CDR2 from the germline V gene are LNHNV and YYDKDF (reference sequence). The CDR3 is CATSREEGPLGEQYF. The CDR3 nucleotides read TGTGCCACCAGCCGTGAGGAGGGACCCCTGGGGGAGCAGTACTTC.

This clone has more than one count but fewer than ten. The rearrangement uses TRBV30 and TRBJ2-1; D uncertain. Germline V gene lookup returns CDR1 GTSNPN and CDR2 SVGIG (reference sequence). The CDR3 has 17 amino acids. Trimming pared 2 bases from V and 8 bases from J, leaving 25 bases between. The CDR3 spells CAWSSTSRFSAGDEQFF. The CDR3 bases are TGTGCCTGGAGTTCAACCTCTCGTTTCAGTGCTGGAGATGAGCAGTTCTTC.

The CDR3 sequence is CASSGSLPYNEQFF. As DNA, the CDR3 is TGTGCCAGCAGCGGCTCCCTACCTTACAATGAGCAGTTCTTC. This chain uses TRBV9 with TRBJ2-1; D gene uncertain. Germline CDR1 reads SGDLS; CDR2 reads YYNGEE. The CDR3 totals 14 residues. Trimming took 3 bases from V and 4 from J, leaving 11 bases between them.

This chain uses TRBV19 with TRBJ1-1; 9 nucleotides align to TRBD1. This CDR3 contains 14 residues. V lost 3 bases and J lost 6; bases outside the gene matches: 5. CDR1 is LNHDA, CDR2 SQIVND, per germline (reference sequence). The CDR3: CASSITRDRAEAFF. The CDR3 DNA is TGTGCCAGTAGTATCACGAGGGACAGGGCTGAAGCTTTCTTT.

This sequence joins TRBV6-5 and TRBJ2-1, with 8 bases fitting TRBD2. Germline assignment: CDR1 MNHEY and CDR2 SVGAGI. Losses at the gene ends were 2 bases for V and 3 bases for J; bases not matched to a gene: 3. The CDR3 runs 15 residues. The CDR3 region is CASSYPRGDYNEQFF. CDR3 DNA: TGTGCCAGCAGTTACCCGCGGGGGGACTACAATGAGCAGTTCTTC.

The V call is TRBV6-1, the J call TRBJ1-5; no reliable D call. V lost 1 base and J lost 3, with 10 bases in between. The germline gives CDR1 MNHNS, CDR2 SASEGT. The CDR3 covers 15 residues. The CDR3 nucleotides are TGTGCCAGCAGTGAAGACAACCAGGTCAATCAGCCCCAGCATTTT. This gives the protein CASSEDNQVNQPQHF.

The chain links TRBV4-1 to TRBJ2-7; the D gene is possibly TRBD1 (6 bases). The CDR3 has 14 amino acids. Germline CDR1 reads MGHRA; CDR2 reads YSYEKL. V gave up 4 bases and J gave up 6 bases, with 16 bases separating them. The CDR3 protein is CASSRTAVDPEQYF. The CDR3 coding sequence is TGCGCCAGCAGCCGGACAGCGGTGGACCCCGAGCAGTACTTC.

The rearrangement joins TRBV2 to TRBJ2-2; D is possibly TRBD2 (6 bases). CDR1 and CDR2 (germline): SNHLY, FYNNEI. The CDR3 is made up of 14 amino acids. Trimming removed 10 bases from V and 1 base from J, with 13 bases in between. The CDR3 DNA is TGTGCCATCCCGGCGGGGCTGAACACCGGGGAGCTGTTTTTT. Protein sequence: CAIPAGLNTGELFF.

V usage is TRBV25-1 and J usage is TRBJ2-3; 9 bases match TRBD1. Trimming removed 3 bases from V and 4 bases from J; junction bases left unmatched: 2. Looked up from germline, CDR1 is MGHDK and CDR2 is SYGVNS. This CDR3 comprises 14 residues. The CDR3 bases are TGTGCCAGCAGTGATTGGACAGGGGCAGATACGCAGTATTTT. Amino acid sequence: CASSDWTGADTQYF.

With respect to this clone: This CDR3 is also generated by other DNA sequences in the sample. J is TRBJ2-3 and V is TRBV5-4, with D perhaps matching TRBD1 (6 bases). The CDR3 spans 14 residues. From germline, CDR1 is SGHNT and CDR2 YYREEE (reference sequence). Trimming took off 0 bases at V and 4 bases at J, with 9 bases between the two ends. CDR3 residues: CASSLDRAADTQYF. The CDR3 nucleotides read TGTGCCAGCAGCTTGGACAGGGCGGCAGATACGCAGTATTTT.

V is TRBV9 and J is TRBJ2-7, with a tentative D call TRBD1 (6 bases). Per germline, CDR1 SGDLS and CDR2 YYNGEE. The CDR3 has 14 residues. V was shortened by 4 bases and J by 3 bases, with 14 bases between the two germline ends. DNA for the CDR3: TGTGCCAGCAGCCCCCAACAGGGATACTACGAGCAGTACTTC. Translated, it gives CASSPQQGYYEQYF.

The chain employs TRBV2 and TRBJ2-1, with a weak D call TRBD1 (5 bases). The CDR3 is 13 residues long. Germline V gives CDR1 SNHLY, CDR2 FYNNEI. Trimming shortened V by 6 bases and J by 7 bases, and 13 bases separated the two germline ends. DNA for the CDR3: TGTGCCAGCAGACAGGATGAAGTTAATGAGCAGTTCTTC. Translation gives CASRQDEVNEQFF. The full variable domain, its missing parts supplied by reference TRBV2 and TRBJ2-1, is EPEVTQTPSHQVTQMGQEVILRCVPISNHLYFYWYRQILGQKVEFLVSFYNNEISEKSEIFDDQFSVERPDGSNFTLKIRSTKLEDSAMYFCASRQDEVNEQFFGPGTRLTVL.

V is TRBV6-5 and J is TRBJ2-1, with TRBD1 identical over 9 bases. Trimming took 0 bases from V and 7 from J; bases not matched to a gene: 4. This CDR3 is built from 15 residues. In germline, CDR1 is MNHEY, CDR2 SVGAGI. The CDR3 DNA follows: TGTGCCAGCAGTTACTCAGGGGACAGGGCAAATGAGCAGTTCTTC. Encoded protein: CASSYSGDRANEQFF.

CDR3 nucleotide sequence: TGTGCCAGCAGCCAAGGGGGACAGGGCACTGAAGCTTTCTTT. As protein: CASSQGGQGTEAFF. The genes are TRBV4-2 and TRBJ1-1, with 9 bases fitting TRBD1. This CDR3 has 14 amino acids. The V gene end was trimmed by 1 base and the J gene end by 4 bases; junction bases not matched to a gene: 1. Germline CDR1 and CDR2: LGHNA and YNFKEQ.

This rearrangement joins TRBV28 to TRBJ1-3, with 10 nucleotides matching TRBD1. The CDR3 runs 19 residues. Trimming cost V 3 bases and J 0 bases; bases outside gene matches: 11. The germline gives CDR1 MDHEN, CDR2 SYDVKM. The CDR3 bases are TGTGCCAGCAGTTTTTTGGGACAGGGGCGGAAATACTCTGGAAACACCATATATTTT. Its protein product is CASSFLGQGRKYSGNTIYF.